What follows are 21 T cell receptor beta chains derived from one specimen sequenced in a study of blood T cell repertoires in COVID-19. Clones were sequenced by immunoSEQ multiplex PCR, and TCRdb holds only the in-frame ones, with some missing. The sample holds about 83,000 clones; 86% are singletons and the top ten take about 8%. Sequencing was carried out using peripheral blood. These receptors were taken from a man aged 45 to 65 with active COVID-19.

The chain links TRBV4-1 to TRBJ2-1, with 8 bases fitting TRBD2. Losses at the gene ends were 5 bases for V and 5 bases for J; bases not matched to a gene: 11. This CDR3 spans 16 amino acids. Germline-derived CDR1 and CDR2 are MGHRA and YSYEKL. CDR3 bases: TGCGCCAGCAGCGTCAGTGTGATAGCGGGGAACAATGAGCAGTTCTTC. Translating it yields CASSVSVIAGNNEQFF.

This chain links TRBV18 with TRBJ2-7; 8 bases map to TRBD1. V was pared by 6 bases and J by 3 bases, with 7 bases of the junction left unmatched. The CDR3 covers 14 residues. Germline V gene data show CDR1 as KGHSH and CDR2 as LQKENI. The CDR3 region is CASSRTTGVYEQYF. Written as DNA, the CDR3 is TGTGCCAGCTCCCGAACGACAGGGGTCTACGAGCAGTACTTC.

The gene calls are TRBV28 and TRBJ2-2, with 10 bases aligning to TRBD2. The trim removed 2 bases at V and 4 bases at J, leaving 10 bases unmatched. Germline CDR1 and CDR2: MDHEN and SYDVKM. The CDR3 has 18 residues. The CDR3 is CASSLLVIAGGRTGELFF. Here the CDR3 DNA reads TGTGCCAGCAGTTTACTCGTTATAGCGGGGGGACGCACCGGGGAGCTGTTTTTT.

The CDR3 DNA follows: TGCAGCGGTAAGGGACAGGACCATGGCTACACCTTC. Translated, it gives CSGKGQDHGYTF. The chain recombines TRBV29-1 with TRBJ1-2, with 8 positions matching TRBD1. The CDR3 is 12 amino acids. The V and J ends lost 7 bases and 6 bases, in that order; junction bases with no gene match: 7. The germline gives CDR1 SQVTM, CDR2 ANQGSEA.

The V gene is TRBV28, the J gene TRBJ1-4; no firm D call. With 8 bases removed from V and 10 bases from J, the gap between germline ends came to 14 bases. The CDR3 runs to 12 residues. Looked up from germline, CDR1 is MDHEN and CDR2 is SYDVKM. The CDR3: CASEYGQRKLFF. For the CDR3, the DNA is TGTGCCAGCGAATATGGGCAGAGAAAACTGTTTTTT. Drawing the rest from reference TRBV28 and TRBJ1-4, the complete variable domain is DVKVTQSSRYLVKRTGEKVFLECVQDMDHENMFWYRQDPGLGLRLIYFSYDVKMKEKGDIPEGYSVSREKKERFSLILESASTNQTSMYLCASEYGQRKLFFGSGTQLSVL.

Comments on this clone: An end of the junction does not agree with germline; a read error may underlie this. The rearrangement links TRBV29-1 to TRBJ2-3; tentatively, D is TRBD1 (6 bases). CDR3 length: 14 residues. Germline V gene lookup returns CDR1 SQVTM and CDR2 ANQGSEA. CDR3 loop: CSIERQALTDTQYF. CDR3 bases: TGCAGCATTGAACGACAGGCCCTCACAGATACGCAGTATTTT.

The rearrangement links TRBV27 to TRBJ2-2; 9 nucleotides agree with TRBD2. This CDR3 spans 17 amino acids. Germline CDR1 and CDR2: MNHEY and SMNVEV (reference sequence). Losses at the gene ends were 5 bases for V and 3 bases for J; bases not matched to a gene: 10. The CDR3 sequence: CASSPSGLARYTGELFF. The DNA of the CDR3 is TGTGCCAGCAGTCCCTCGGGACTAGCAAGGTACACCGGGGAGCTGTTTTTT.

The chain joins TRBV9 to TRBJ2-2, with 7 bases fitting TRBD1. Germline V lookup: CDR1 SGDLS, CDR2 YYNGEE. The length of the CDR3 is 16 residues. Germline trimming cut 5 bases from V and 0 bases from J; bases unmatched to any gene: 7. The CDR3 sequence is CASSATGTANTGELFF. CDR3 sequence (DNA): TGTGCCAGCAGTGCGACCGGGACAGCGAACACCGGGGAGCTGTTTTTT.

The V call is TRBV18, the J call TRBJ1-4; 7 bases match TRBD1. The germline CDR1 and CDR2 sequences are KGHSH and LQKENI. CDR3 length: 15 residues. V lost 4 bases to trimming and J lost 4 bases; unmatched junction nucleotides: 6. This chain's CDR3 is CASSQWTGRNEKLFF. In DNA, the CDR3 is TGTGCCAGCTCACAATGGACAGGCCGTAATGAAAAACTGTTTTTT.

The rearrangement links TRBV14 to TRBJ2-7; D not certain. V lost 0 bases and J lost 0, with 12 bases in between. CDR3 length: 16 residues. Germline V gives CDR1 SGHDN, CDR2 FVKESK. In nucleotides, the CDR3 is TGTGCCAGCAGCCAAGATGGCACTACCAACTCCTACGAGCAGTACTTC. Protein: CASSQDGTTNSYEQYF.

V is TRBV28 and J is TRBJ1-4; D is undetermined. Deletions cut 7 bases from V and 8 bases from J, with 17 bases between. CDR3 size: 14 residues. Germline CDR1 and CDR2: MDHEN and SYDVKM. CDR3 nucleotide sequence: TGTGCCAGCACCCTGAGGAGGGCAAGGGAAAAACTGTTTTTT. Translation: CASTLRRAREKLFF. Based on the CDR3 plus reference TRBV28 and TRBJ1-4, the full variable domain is DVKVTQSSRYLVKRTGEKVFLECVQDMDHENMFWYRQDPGLGLRLIYFSYDVKMKEKGDIPEGYSVSREKKERFSLILESASTNQTSMYLCASTLRRAREKLFFGSGTQLSVL.

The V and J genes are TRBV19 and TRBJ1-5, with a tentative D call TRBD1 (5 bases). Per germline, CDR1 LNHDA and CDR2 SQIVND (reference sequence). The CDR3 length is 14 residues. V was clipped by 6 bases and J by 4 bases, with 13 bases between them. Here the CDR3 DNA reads TGTGCCAGTAGACCCCTCGGGGGGAATCAGCCCCAGCATTTT. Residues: CASRPLGGNQPQHF.

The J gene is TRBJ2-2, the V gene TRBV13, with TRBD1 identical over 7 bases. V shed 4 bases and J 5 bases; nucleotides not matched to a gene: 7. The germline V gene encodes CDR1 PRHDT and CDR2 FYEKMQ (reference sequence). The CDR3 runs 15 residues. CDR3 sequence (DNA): TGTGCCAGCAGCTCCCCCGACAGGGCAACCGGGGAGCTGTTTTTT. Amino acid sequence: CASSSPDRATGELFF. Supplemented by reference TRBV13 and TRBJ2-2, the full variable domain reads AAGVIQSPRHLIKEKRETATLKCYPIPRHDTVYWYQQGPGQDPQFLISFYEKMQSDKGSIPDRFSAQQFSDYHSELNMSSLELGDSALYFCASSSPDRATGELFFGEGSRLTVL.

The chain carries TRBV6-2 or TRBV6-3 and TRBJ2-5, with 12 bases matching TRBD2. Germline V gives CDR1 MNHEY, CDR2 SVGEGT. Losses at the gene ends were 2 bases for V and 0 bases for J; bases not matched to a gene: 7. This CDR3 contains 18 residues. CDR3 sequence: CASSYLRTSGAYQETQYF. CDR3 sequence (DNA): TGTGCCAGCAGTTACCTTCGGACTAGCGGGGCGTACCAAGAGACCCAGTACTTC.

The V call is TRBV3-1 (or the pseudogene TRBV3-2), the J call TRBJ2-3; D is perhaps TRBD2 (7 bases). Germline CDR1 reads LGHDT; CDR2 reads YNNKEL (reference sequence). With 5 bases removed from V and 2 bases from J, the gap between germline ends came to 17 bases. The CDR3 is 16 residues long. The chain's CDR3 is CASSALGGGPTDTQYF. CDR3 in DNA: TGTGCCAGCAGCGCACTAGGGGGGGGTCCCACAGATACGCAGTATTTT.

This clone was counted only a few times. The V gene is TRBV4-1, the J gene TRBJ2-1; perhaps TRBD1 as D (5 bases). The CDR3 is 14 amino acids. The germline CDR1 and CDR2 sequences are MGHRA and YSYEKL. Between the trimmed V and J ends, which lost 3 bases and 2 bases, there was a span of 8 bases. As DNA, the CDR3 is TGCGCCAGCAGCCAGGGGCGCACCTACAATGAGCAGTTCTTC. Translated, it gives CASSQGRTYNEQFF.

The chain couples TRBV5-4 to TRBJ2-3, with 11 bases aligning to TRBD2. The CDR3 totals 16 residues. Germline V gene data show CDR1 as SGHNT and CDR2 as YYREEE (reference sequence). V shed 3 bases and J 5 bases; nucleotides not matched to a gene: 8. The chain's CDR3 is CASSWRLAGTGDTQYF. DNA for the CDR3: TGTGCCAGCAGCTGGAGACTAGCGGGGACGGGAGATACGCAGTATTTT.

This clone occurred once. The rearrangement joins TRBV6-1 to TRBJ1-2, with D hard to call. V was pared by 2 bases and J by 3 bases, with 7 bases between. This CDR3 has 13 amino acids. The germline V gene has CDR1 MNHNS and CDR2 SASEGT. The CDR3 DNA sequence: TGTGCCAGCAGTGAACTCGGGGACTATGGCTACACCTTC. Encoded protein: CASSELGDYGYTF.

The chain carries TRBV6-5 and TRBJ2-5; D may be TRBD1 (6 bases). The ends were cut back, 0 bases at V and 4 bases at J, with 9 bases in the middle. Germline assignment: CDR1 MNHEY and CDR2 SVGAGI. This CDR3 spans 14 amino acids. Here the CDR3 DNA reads TGTGCCAGCAGTTACTCGGCAGGGGTAGAGACCCAGTACTTC. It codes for CASSYSAGVETQYF.

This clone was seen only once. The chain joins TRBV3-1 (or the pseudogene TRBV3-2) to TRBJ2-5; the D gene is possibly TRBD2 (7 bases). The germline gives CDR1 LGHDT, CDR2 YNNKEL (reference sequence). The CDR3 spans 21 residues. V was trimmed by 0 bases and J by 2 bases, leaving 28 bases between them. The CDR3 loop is CASSQDEIATGGLFPQETQYF. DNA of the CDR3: TGTGCCAGCAGCCAAGATGAGATAGCCACCGGGGGGCTTTTTCCTCAAGAGACCCAGTACTTC.

CDR3 protein: CAAASVGTDTQYF. The CDR3 DNA follows: TGTGCCGCGGCTAGCGTAGGCACAGATACGCAGTATTTT. V gene TRBV10-3 combines with J gene TRBJ2-3, with a possible D match to TRBD2 (6 bases). Trimming cost V 11 bases and J 1 base, with 13 bases left between them. The length of the CDR3 is 13 residues. In germline, CDR1 is ENHRY, CDR2 SYGVKD.